The rows below give T cell receptor beta chains drawn from one sample of a study of blood T cell repertoires in COVID-19. Sequencing was performed with immunoSEQ multiplex PCR; in TCRdb, only in-frame clones are kept and a portion is missing. Of about 480,000 clones listed, approximately 88% are singletons. The sample consisted of peripheral blood. These receptors came from a woman aged 45-59 years with COVID-19, enrolled during active disease. The CDR3 runs from the conserved cysteine through the conserved F or W. Each record gives: V gene, J gene, D gene, clone size, CDR3 protein, CDR3 DNA. D genes are given only for firm matches. Expanded clones are given a class, and other clones once, few, many or no size at all.

>TRBV7-9|TRBJ1-2|NA|NA
CASSLGQINGYTF
TGTGCCAGCAGCTTGGGACAAATTAATGGCTACACCTTC
>TRBV29-1|TRBJ1-1|NA|NA
CSVIGQGGTEAFF
TGCAGCGTTATAGGGCAGGGAGGGACTGAAGCTTTCTTT
>TRBV11-3|TRBJ2-3|TRBD1|NA
CASSLGQSTDTQYF
TGTGCCAGCAGCTTGGGACAGAGCACAGATACGCAGTATTTT
>TRBV10-3|TRBJ1-1|NA|NA
CATAGHQTAEAFF
TGTGCCACAGCGGGACACCAGACTGCTGAAGCTTTCTTT
>TRBV6-1|TRBJ1-5|NA|NA
CASSELGANQPQHF
TGTGCCAGCAGTGAACTGGGGGCTAATCAGCCCCAGCATTTT
>TRBV7-2|TRBJ2-5|NA|NA
CASSLKRGGQETQYF
TGTGCCAGCAGCTTAAAGAGGGGGGGCCAAGAGACCCAGTACTTC
>TRBV18|TRBJ2-5|TRBD2|few
CASSPVLAGEETQYF
TGTGCCAGCTCACCGGTCCTAGCGGGAGAGGAGACCCAGTACTTC
>TRBV3-1/TRBV3-2|TRBJ2-3|NA|NA
CASSHGVGRGVTDTQYF
TGTGCCAGCAGCCATGGGGTGGGCAGGGGGGTCACAGATACGCAGTATTTT
>TRBV19|TRBJ1-1|NA|once
CASSISVNTEAFF
TGTGCCAGTAGTATCTCGGTTAACACTGAAGCTTTCTTT
>TRBV3-1/TRBV3-2|TRBJ1-1|NA|NA
CASRQGNRNTEAFF
TGTGCCAGCAGGCAGGGCAACAGGAACACTGAAGCTTTCTTT
>TRBV10-1|TRBJ1-2|NA|few
CASSEGRSNYGYTF
TGCGCCAGCAGTGAGGGCAGATCTAACTATGGCTACACCTTC
>TRBV30|TRBJ1-1|NA|NA
CAWNELRSTEAFF
TGTGCCTGGAATGAACTTAGAAGCACTGAAGCTTTCTTT
>TRBV7-3|TRBJ2-1|TRBD2|NA
CASSPRLAGAAYNEQFF
TGTGCCAGCAGCCCACGACTAGCGGGGGCGGCCTACAATGAGCAGTTCTTC
>TRBV15|TRBJ2-1|NA|NA
CATSRDLQHRERYNEQFF
TGTGCCACCAGCAGAGACCTACAACACAGGGAGAGGTACAATGAGCAGTTCTTC
>TRBV19|TRBJ1-2|TRBD1|NA
CASNSGGIGGYTF
TGTGCCAGTAATTCAGGGGGGATTGGCGGCTACACCTTC
>TRBV29-1|TRBJ2-7|TRBD1|NA
CSVWDRGGRGAYEQYF
TGCAGCGTTTGGGACAGGGGGGGCCGGGGCGCCTACGAGCAGTACTTC